This T cell receptor (beta chain) stems from a study of CXCR3-negative and CXCR3-positive naive CD8 T cells. A remark on this clonotype: Its antigen is currently unknown.

General study results and limits: For CXCR3-positive naive cells, TRB CDR3s were more hydrophobic than those of CXCR3-negative naive cells. Relative to memory CD8+ cells, whose diversity was much lower, both naive subsets had comparably high diversity.

Looked up from germline, CDR1 is SEHNR and CDR2 is FQNEAQ (reference sequence). The CDR3 extends over 16 amino acids. Libraries were UMI-labeled 5' RACE TRB cDNA. TCRdb re-called the 5' RACE reads and gives one entry per CDR3 protein, without DNA. This listing includes around 80,000 distinct CDR3 sequences. Sorts performed in triplicate captured 250,000 to 350,000 cells each from every CD8+ T cell subset. This chain connects TRBV7-9 to TRBJ2-7; TCRdb calls TRBD2, which cannot be checked without DNA. The receptor was isolated from a human donor in good health. Some clones in this sample may be carry-over from other donors' samples. Sequenced: naive CXCR3+ CD8+ T cells from blood. Subset given: CD45RO-CCR7+CD27+CD95- naive CD8+ T cells expressing CXCR3 (TNR3+). The CDR3 spells CASSLLAGAALNEQYF.